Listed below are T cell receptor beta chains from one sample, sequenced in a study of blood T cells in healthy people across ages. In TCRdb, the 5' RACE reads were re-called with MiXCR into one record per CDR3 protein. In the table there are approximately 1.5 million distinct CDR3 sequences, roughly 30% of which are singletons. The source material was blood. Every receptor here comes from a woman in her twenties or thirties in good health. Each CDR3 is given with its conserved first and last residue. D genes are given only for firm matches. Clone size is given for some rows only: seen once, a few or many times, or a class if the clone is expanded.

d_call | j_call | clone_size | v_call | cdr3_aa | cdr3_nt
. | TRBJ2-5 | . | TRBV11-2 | CASSSPETGTLGKATQYF | TGTGCCAGCAGCTCGCCCGAGACCGGGACATTGGGAAAAGCGACCCAGTACTTC
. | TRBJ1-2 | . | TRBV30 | CAWSVLLGPNYGYTF | TGTGCCTGGAGTGTACTACTTGGGCCTAACTATGGCTACACCTTC
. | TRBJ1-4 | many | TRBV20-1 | CSALPVGEKLFF | TGCAGTGCCTTACCTGTAGGTGAAAAACTGTTTTTT
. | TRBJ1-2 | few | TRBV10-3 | CAISRDGGYGYTF | TGTGCCATCAGCCGGGACGGGGGGTATGGCTACACCTTT
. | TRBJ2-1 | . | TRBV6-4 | CASSDWGGRSNEQFF | TGTGCCAGCAGTGACTGGGGGGGCAGGTCTAACGAGCAGTTCTTC
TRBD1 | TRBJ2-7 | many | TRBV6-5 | CASSYSVDRVHEQYF | TGTGCCAGCAGTTACTCGGTGGACAGGGTCCACGAGCAGTACTTC
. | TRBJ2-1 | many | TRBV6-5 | CASRRYNEQFF | TGTGCCAGCAGGAGGTACAATGAGCAGTTCTTC
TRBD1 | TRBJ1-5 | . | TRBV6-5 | CASSTTGTGGSGGNQPQHF | TGTGCCAGCAGTACTACCGGGACAGGGGGCTCTGGAGGCAATCAGCCCCAGCATTTT
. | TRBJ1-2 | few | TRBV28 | CASRPVGLMVYGYTF | TGTGCCAGCCGCCCCGTCGGGCTCATGGTATATGGCTACACCTTC
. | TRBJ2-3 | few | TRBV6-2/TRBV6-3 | CASSYEQGWPDTQYF | TGTGCCAGCAGTTACGAGCAGGGCTGGCCAGATACGCAGTATTTT
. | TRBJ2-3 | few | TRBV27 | CASSSQTGTSTDTQYF | TGTGCCAGCAGTTCCCAGACAGGCACTAGCACAGATACGCAGTATTTT
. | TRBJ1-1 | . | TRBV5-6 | CASSLWRGEVAEAFF | TGTGCCAGCAGCTTGTGGCGGGGAGAGGTCGCTGAAGCTTTCTTT
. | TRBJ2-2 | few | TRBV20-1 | CSASQGNTGELFF | TGCAGTGCTAGTCAGGGGAACACCGGGGAGCTGTTTTTT
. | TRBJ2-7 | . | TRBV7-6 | CASNAAGSGSYEQYF | TGTGCCAGCAACGCGGCTGGGAGCGGGTCCTACGAGCAGTACTTC
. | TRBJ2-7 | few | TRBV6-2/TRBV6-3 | CASTLSPPGRSYEQYF | TGTGCCAGCACCCTTTCTCCCCCCGGACGGAGCTACGAGCAGTACTTC
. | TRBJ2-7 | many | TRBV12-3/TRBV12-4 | CASRQGLYEQYF | TGTGCCAGCAGGCAGGGTCTCTACGAGCAGTACTTC
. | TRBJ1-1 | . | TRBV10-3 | CAISESSRGHETEAFF | TGTGCCATCAGTGAGTCGAGTAGGGGACATGAGACTGAAGCTTTCTTT
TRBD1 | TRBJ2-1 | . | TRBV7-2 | CASSTRQGSYNEQFF | TGTGCCAGCAGCACAAGACAGGGCTCCTACAATGAGCAGTTCTTC
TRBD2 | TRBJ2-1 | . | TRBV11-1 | CASSLRRTSGLYNEQFF | TGTGCCAGCAGCTTAAGAAGGACTAGCGGTCTCTACAATGAGCAGTTCTTC
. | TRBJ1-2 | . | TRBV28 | CASSRDPGLGRYGYTF | TGTGCCAGCAGTAGGGATCCGGGACTGGGGCGGTATGGCTACACCTTC
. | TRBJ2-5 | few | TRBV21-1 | CASSPYRDVYGQYF | TGTGCCAGCAGCCCATACAGGGACGTGTATGGGCAGTACTTC
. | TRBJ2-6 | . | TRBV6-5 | CASSNYSGANVLTF | TGTGCCAGCAGCAACTACTCTGGGGCCAACGTCCTGACTTTC
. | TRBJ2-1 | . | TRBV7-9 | CASRHRVGPGTYNEQFF | TGTGCCAGCAGACACCGGGTGGGTCCGGGGACTTACAATGAGCAGTTCTTC
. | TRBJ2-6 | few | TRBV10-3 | CAISESGSGANVLTF | TGTGCCATCAGTGAGTCGGGTAGTGGGGCCAACGTCCTGACTTTC
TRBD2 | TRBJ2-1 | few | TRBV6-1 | CASSGLESGGGYNEQFF | TGTGCCAGCAGTGGCCTAGAGAGCGGGGGCGGGTACAATGAGCAGTTCTTC
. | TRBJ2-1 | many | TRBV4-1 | CASSQGASFDEQFF | TGCGCCAGCAGCCAAGGGGCTAGTTTCGATGAGCAGTTCTTC
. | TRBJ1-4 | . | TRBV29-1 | CSVADPTNEKLFF | TGCAGCGTTGCAGACCCAACTAATGAAAAACTGTTTTTT
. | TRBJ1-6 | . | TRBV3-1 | CAGSQVGILGSPLHF | TGTGCCGGCAGCCAAGTCGGCATCTTGGGTTCACCCCTCCACTTT
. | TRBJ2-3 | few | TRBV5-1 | CASSLEHLTDTQYF | TGCGCCAGCAGCTTGGAGCACCTCACAGATACGCAGTATTTT
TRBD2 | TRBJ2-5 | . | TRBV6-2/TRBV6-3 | CASSYAGLAGETQYF | TGTGCCAGCAGTTATGCCGGCCTAGCGGGAGAGACCCAGTACTTC
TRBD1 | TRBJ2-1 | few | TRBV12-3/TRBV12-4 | CASSIYGTGSSNEQFF | TGTGCCAGCAGTATTTACGGGACAGGGAGTAGTAATGAGCAGTTCTTC
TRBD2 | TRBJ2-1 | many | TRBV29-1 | CSVEGGGRDYNEQFF | TGCAGCGTTGAAGGTGGCGGGAGGGACTACAATGAGCAGTTCTTC
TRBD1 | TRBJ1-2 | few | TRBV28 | CASRPDRGRGYGYTF | TGTGCCAGCAGACCCGACAGGGGGCGAGGCTATGGCTACACCTTC
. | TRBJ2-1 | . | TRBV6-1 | CASSLAFRDNEQFF | TGTGCCAGCAGTCTCGCCTTCAGGGACAATGAGCAGTTCTTC
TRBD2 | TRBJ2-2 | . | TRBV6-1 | CASSPRLAGGENTGELFF | TGTGCCAGCAGCCCCCGACTAGCGGGGGGCGAGAACACCGGGGAGCTGTTTTTT
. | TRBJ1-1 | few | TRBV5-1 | CAILHTGGTSTEAFF | TGCGCCATCCTCCATACCGGGGGAACTAGCACTGAAGCTTTCTTT
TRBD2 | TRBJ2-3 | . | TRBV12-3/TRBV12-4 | CASTRTSGSDTQYF | TGTGCCAGCACTCGGACTAGCGGGAGTGATACGCAGTATTTT
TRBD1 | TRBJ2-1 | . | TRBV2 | CASCRQGVYNEQFF | TGTGCCAGCTGCCGACAGGGAGTTTACAATGAGCAGTTCTTC
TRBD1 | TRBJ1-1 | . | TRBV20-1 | CSAWQGTGITDTEAFF | TGCAGTGCTTGGCAAGGGACAGGGATCACGGACACTGAAGCTTTCTTT
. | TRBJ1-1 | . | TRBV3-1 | CASSQLSATEAFF | TGTGCCAGCAGCCAACTCTCAGCCACTGAAGCTTTCTTT
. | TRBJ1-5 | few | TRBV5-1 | CASSLTGVGNQPQHF | TGCGCCAGCAGCTTGACCGGGGTGGGCAATCAGCCCCAGCATTTT
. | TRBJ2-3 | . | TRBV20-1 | CSARFSSYPSTDTQYF | TGCAGTGCTAGATTTTCTAGCTACCCGAGCACAGATACGCAGTATTTT
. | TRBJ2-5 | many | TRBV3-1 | CASSPAGTVGETQYF | TGTGCCAGCAGCCCGGCCGGGACCGTCGGGGAGACCCAGTACTTC
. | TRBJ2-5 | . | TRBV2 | CASMKREIMVTQYF | TGTGCCAGCATGAAACGGGAGATAATGGTGACCCAGTACTTC
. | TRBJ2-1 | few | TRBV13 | CASSPPGGDNEQFF | TGTGCCAGCAGCCCCCCTGGTGGGGACAATGAGCAGTTCTTC
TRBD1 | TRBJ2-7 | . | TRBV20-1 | CSGSGTGGVIYEQYF | TGCAGTGGTAGCGGGACAGGGGGCGTAATCTACGAGCAGTACTTC
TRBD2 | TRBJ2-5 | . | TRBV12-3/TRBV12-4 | CASSSSGESWETQYF | TGTGCCAGCAGTTCCAGCGGGGAGTCTTGGGAGACCCAGTACTTC
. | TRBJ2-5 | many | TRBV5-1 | CASRPLQGSETQYF | TGCGCCAGCAGGCCCTTACAGGGATCGGAGACCCAGTACTTC
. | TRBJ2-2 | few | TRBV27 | CASRPPAGELFF | TGTGCCAGCCGCCCTCCCGCCGGGGAGCTGTTTTTT
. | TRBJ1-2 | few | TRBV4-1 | CASSQRQYSSHGYTF | TGCGCCAGCAGCCAAAGACAGTACTCGTCCCATGGCTACACCTTC
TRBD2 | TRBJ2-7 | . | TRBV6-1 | CASRLAGGIYEQYF | TGTGCCAGCAGATTAGCGGGGGGGATCTACGAGCAGTACTTC